The 8 T cell receptor beta chains below were found in one sample sequenced in a study of T cell repertoires in cytomegalovirus infection (dated by TCRdb to about 2019). TCRdb shows the sequencer as Illumina HiSeq 1500. Using fastp trimming at Q25 and MiXCR clonotype assembly, TCRdb reanalyzed the public sequencing data and kept in-frame beta chains. Duplicate CDR3 protein sequences are folded into a single record with the most common DNA and genes. This sample lists under 200,000 distinct CDR3 sequences; more than 9% were detected once. The ten largest clones take up approximately 4.2% of the sample. Sequenced: PBMCs. These receptors all stem from a human donor in good health (CMV status not recorded). Some clones in this sample may be carry-over from other donors' samples.

This clonotype was observed a few times. V gene TRBV3-1 combines with J gene TRBJ2-7, with 9 bases aligning to TRBD2. With V trimmed by 3 bases and J by 3 bases, 3 bases remained unmatched. The CDR3 runs 14 residues. Germline values: CDR1 LGHDT, CDR2 YNNKEL (reference sequence). This CDR3 reads CASSHASGNYEQYF. The DNA of the CDR3 is TGTGCCAGCAGCCACGCTAGCGGGAACTACGAGCAGTACTTC.

The rearrangement links TRBV18 to TRBJ2-1; D tentatively fits TRBD1 or TRBD2 (5 bases each). The CDR3 is 14 residues long. From germline, CDR1 is KGHSH and CDR2 LQKENI. Trimming took off 3 bases at V and 2 bases at J, with 8 bases between the two ends. This chain's CDR3 is CASSPLGAYNEQFF. Written as DNA, the CDR3 is TGTGCCAGCTCACCGCTGGGGGCCTACAATGAGCAGTTCTTC.

This clonotype was found many times. This chain joins TRBV7-2 and TRBJ1-6; D unclear. This CDR3 is 13 amino acids long. Trimming stripped 2 bases from V and 11 bases from J, with 10 bases between. Looked up from germline, CDR1 is SGHTA and CDR2 is FQGNSA. The CDR3 nucleotides are TGTGCCAGCAGCTTATCTAGGATGGCACCCCTCCACTTT. Translating gives CASSLSRMAPLHF.

This chain joins TRBV12-3 or TRBV12-4 and TRBJ2-1; 11 bases match TRBD2. J was trimmed by 12 bases and V by 3 bases; bases with no gene match: 7. The CDR3 has 14 amino acids. The CDR3 DNA is TGTGCCAGCAGTTTCATAGCGGGGGGGCCGTGGCAGTTCTTC. As protein: CASSFIAGGPWQFF.

A note on this clonotype: It is likely a read error, because the conserved phenylalanine at the end of the CDR3 is missing. The chain couples TRBV7-8 to TRBJ1-2; D not certain. Germline V gene data show CDR1 as SGHVS and CDR2 as FQNEAQ. This CDR3 comprises 12 residues. The V end lost 3 bases, the J end lost 6 bases, and 8 bases lay between the germline ends. The CDR3, as DNA: TGTGCCAGCAGCTTTAGTGGGGATGGCTACACCTAC. It is translated as CASSFSGDGYTY.

In this sample, this clonotype turned up many times. The chain uses TRBV20-1 and TRBJ2-5; D possibly corresponds to TRBD2 (5 bases). The CDR3 loop spans 15 amino acids. The V end was cut by 6 bases, the J end by 0 bases, with 17 bases between. The V gene's germline CDR1 is DFQATT and CDR2 SNEGSKA (reference sequence). The CDR3 loop is CSAAGELQYQETQYF. CDR3 bases: TGCAGTGCCGCGGGTGAACTTCAGTACCAAGAGACCCAGTACTTC.

This clonotype was detected many times. The chain combines TRBV12-3 or TRBV12-4 with TRBJ1-5; D gene unclear. The ends were cut back, 5 bases at V and 10 bases at J, with 18 bases in the middle. This CDR3 has 14 residues. CDR3 residues: CASSATGREGPQHF. Written as DNA, the CDR3 is TGTGCCAGCAGTGCCACCGGGAGAGAGGGACCCCAGCATTTT.

This clonotype has ten or more counts. The rearrangement uses TRBV10-2 and TRBJ1-5; D uncertain. The CDR3 sequence is 14 residues long. V lost 3 bases and J lost 0, with 6 bases in between. Germline CDR1 reads WSHSY; CDR2 reads SAAADI. The CDR3 spells CASSDPFSNQPQHF. The DNA for the CDR3 is TGCGCCAGCAGTGACCCCTTTAGCAATCAGCCCCAGCATTTT.